This paragraph reports one T cell receptor (beta chain). Its antigen is unidentified. Germline and junction disagree at one end, which may indicate a read error. The CDR3 has 15 amino acids. Germline CDR1 and CDR2: SGHTA and FQGNSA. Amplification targeted TCR beta CDR3 regions from RNA transcripts. HTBI primers were the set used in a first-round RT-PCR of the TCR CDR3. Via MiXCR, TCRdb re-called the multiplex PCR reads, giving one row per CDR3 protein. The sample lists 600,000 to 800,000 distinct CDR3 sequences, roughly a third occurring once. This specimen comes from a study of T cells in Graves' hyperthyroidism and ophthalmopathy. Findings of the study overall: Ophthalmopathy and stable hyperthyroidism were told apart by a 13 V-J model. Blood shared most expanded thyroid clonotypes above 0.001.

Hyperthyroidism patients were newly diagnosed, had disease duration under 2 months, and were aged 18 to 65 years. From 10 ml of fresh peripheral blood, PBMCs were isolated. The sample taken for sequencing was blood. The TCR comes from a woman in her thirties or forties with Graves' hyperthyroidism. The chain recombines TRBV7-2 with TRBJ2-7; tentatively, D is TRBD1 or TRBD2 (5 bases each). The CDR3 DNA sequence: TGTGCCAGCAGCCAAGGCCACGAGGGGACCGGGGAGCTGTACTTC. It translates to CASSQGHEGTGELYF.